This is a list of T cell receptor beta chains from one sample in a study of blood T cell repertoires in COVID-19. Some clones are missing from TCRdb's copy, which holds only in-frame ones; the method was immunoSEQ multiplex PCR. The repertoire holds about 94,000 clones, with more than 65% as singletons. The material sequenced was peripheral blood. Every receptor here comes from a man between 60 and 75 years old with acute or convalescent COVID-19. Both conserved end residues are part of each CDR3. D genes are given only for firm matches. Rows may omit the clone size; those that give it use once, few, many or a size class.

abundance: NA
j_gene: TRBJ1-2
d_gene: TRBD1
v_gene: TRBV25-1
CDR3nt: TGTGCCAGCAGTGATATTCTGGACAGGGGTCATTCTTTC
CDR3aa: CASSDILDRGHSF

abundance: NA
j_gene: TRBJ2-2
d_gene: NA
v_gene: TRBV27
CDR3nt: TGTGCCAGCAGCCGTACAGGGACGGCCGGGGAGCTGTTTTTT
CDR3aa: CASSRTGTAGELFF

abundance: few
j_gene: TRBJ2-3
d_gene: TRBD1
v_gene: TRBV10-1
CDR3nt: TGCGCCAGCAGTACCTTTGGACAGGGAGGCACAGATACGCAGTATTTT
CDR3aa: CASSTFGQGGTDTQYF

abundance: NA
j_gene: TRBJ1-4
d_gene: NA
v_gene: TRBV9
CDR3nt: TGTGCCAGCAGCGCCTCAGGGTTCACTAATGAAAAACTGTTTTTT
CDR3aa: CASSASGFTNEKLFF

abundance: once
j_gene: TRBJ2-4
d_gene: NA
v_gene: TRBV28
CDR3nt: TGTGCCAGCAGACTGGACAGCCCAGCCAAAAACATTCAGTACTTC
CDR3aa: CASRLDSPAKNIQYF

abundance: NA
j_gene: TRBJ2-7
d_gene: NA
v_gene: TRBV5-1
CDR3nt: TGCGCCAGCAGCTTGGCCTCAGGAGGGGATACCTACGAGCAGTACTTC
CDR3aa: CASSLASGGDTYEQYF

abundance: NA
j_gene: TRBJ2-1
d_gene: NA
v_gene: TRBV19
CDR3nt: TGTGCCAGTAGTATGGGTTTCGTTAGGGGGTTCGAGGACAATGAGCAGTTCTTC
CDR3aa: CASSMGFVRGFEDNEQFF

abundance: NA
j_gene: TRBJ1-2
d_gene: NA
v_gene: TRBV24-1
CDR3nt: TGTGCCACCAGTGATCTGGGACTTGGAGGCTACACCTTC
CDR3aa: CATSDLGLGGYTF

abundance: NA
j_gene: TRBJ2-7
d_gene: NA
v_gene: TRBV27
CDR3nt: TGTGCCAGCAGTTCCGCACGAGCAGGGTGGGGTGGGTCCTACGAGCAGTACTTC
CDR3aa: CASSSARAGWGGSYEQYF

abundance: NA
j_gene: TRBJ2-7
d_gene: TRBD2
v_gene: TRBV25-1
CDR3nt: TGTGCCAGCAGTGAATACGGGGAGTCGGGGGGGAAGCCTTACGAGCAGTACTTC
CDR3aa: CASSEYGESGGKPYEQYF

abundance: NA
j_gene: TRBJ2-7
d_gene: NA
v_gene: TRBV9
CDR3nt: TGTGCCAGCAGCTTCGGGACAACCTACGAGCAGTACTTC
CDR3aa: CASSFGTTYEQYF

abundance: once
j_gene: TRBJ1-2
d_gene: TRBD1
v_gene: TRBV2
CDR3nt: TGTGCCAGCAGTTCCGGGACAGGGGGCCTTGGCTACACCTTC
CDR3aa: CASSSGTGGLGYTF

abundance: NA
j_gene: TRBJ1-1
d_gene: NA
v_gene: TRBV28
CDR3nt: TGTGCCAGCAAGGGGTCGTTTAACACTGAAGCTTTCTTT
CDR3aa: CASKGSFNTEAFF

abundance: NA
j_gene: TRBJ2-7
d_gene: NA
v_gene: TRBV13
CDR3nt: TGTGCCAGCAGCCCCCGACAGGAGAGCTCCTACGAGCAGTACTTC
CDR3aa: CASSPRQESSYEQYF

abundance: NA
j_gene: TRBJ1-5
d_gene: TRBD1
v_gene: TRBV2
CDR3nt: TGTGCCAGCAGTGCCCCGACAGGGTATAATCAGCCCCAGCATTTT
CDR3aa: CASSAPTGYNQPQHF

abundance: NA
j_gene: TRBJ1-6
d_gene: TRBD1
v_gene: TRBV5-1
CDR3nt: TGCGCCAGCAGCCTAGCCGGGACAGGTAATTCACCCCTCCACTTT
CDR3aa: CASSLAGTGNSPLHF

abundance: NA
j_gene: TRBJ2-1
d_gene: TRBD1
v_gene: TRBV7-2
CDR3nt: TGTGCCAGCAGCGCCTACGGGACAGGCGCTAATGAGCAGTTCTTC
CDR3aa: CASSAYGTGANEQFF